This is a list of T cell receptor beta chains from one sample in a study of early T cells in non-severe SARS-CoV-2 infection. MiXCR, applied by TCRdb to the 5' RACE reads, yields one record per CDR3 protein. The sample has tens of thousands of distinct CDR3 sequences, around 6.9% seen once. Sequencing used whole blood. The receptors shown here come from an adult who was a healthcare worker with PCR-confirmed SARS-CoV-2 infection or an uninfected control (not recorded which). The CDR3 runs from the conserved cysteine through the conserved F or W. A D gene is named only where the DNA matches it firmly. A clone size is listed for some rows: how often the clone was seen (once, few, many), or a class if it is expanded.

>TRBJ2-3|.|TRBV2|.
TGTGCCAGCAGCCCTTCCAAGAATACGCAGTATTTT
CASSPSKNTQYF
>TRBJ2-5|.|TRBV3-1|.
TGTGCCAGCAGTCAAGATATTACCCAGTACTTC
CASSQDITQYF
>TRBJ2-7|TRBD2|TRBV4-1|many
TGCGCCAGCAGCCAAGGAGGGTACGAGCGGGGGTTCTCCTACGAGCAGTACTTC
CASSQGGYERGFSYEQYF
>TRBJ2-7|TRBD1|TRBV11-2|.
TGTGCCAGCAGCTCCGGGACAGGGAACGGCAACGAGCAGTACTTC
CASSSGTGNGNEQYF
>TRBJ2-1|.|TRBV11-2|many
TGTGCCAGCAGCCCCCGGGAGAATGAGCAGTTCTTC
CASSPRENEQFF
>TRBJ2-5|TRBD1|TRBV19|.
TGTGCCAGTAGCCCGGACAGGGGTTTTTACCAAGAGACCCAGTACTTC
CASSPDRGFYQETQYF
>TRBJ2-2|TRBD1|TRBV20-1|few
TGCAGTGGGACAGGGGGCGCGTCCGGGGAGCTGTTTTTT
CSGTGGASGELFF
>TRBJ2-2|.|TRBV20-1|few
TGCAGTGCTAGAGGACAGGGAGGTACCGGGGAGCTGTTTTTT
CSARGQGGTGELFF
>TRBJ1-5|.|TRBV21-1|many
TGTGCCAGCAGCAAAGTGGACTGCAGTGATAGCAATCAGCCCCAGCATTTT
CASSKVDCSDSNQPQHF
>TRBJ2-3|.|TRBV7-9|many
TGTGCCAGCAGCCCCCGGGGGCGGGGGTCCTACACAGATACGCAGTATTTT
CASSPRGRGSYTDTQYF
>TRBJ2-3|.|TRBV20-1|once
TGCAGTGCTAGACTTGGAGACTATATTTCGCAGTATTTT
CSARLGDYISQYF
>TRBJ1-4|TRBD1|TRBV3-1|many
TGTGCCAGCAGCCCTAGGGGCAGAGGGGGCTATGAAAAACTGTTTTTT
CASSPRGRGGYEKLFF
>TRBJ1-1|.|TRBV9|many
TGTGCCAGCAGCAAGCGGGGTATAAACACTGAAGCTTTCTTT
CASSKRGINTEAFF
>TRBJ2-3|.|TRBV7-9|.
TGTGCCAGCAGCTCGCTTCTTAGAACTAGCACAGATACGCAGTATTTT
CASSSLLRTSTDTQYF
>TRBJ1-1|.|TRBV5-1|many
TGCGCCAGCAGCTCGCTCAGGGAAATGAACACTGAAGCTTTCTTT
CASSSLREMNTEAFF
>TRBJ2-5|TRBD1|TRBV12-5|.
TGTGCTAGTGGTTTGGTATATTCGGGACAGGAGCCGGGGACCCAGTACTTC
CASGLVYSGQEPGTQYF
>TRBJ1-5|.|TRBV2|few
TGTGCCAGCAAAAGCCAGACGGTCAATCAGCCCCAGCATTTT
CASKSQTVNQPQHF
>TRBJ2-1|TRBD1|TRBV2|many
TGTGCCAGCAGTCCGGACAGGGGTGAGCAGTTCTTC
CASSPDRGEQFF
>TRBJ2-1|.|TRBV13|few
TGTGCCAGCAGCCCAAGGTCGACGGGGGCCTCCTACAATGAGCAGTTCTTC
CASSPRSTGASYNEQFF
>TRBJ2-2|.|TRBV7-6|few
TGTGCCAGCAGCTTGGGCGCGAACACCGGGGAGCTGTTTTTT
CASSLGANTGELFF
>TRBJ1-6|.|TRBV20-1|many
TGCAGTGCTACGGACAGTTTCTCCTATAATTCACCCCTCCACTTT
CSATDSFSYNSPLHF
>TRBJ2-1|.|TRBV6-5|.
TGTGCCAGCAGTTACTGGGGTGAGCAGTTCTTC
CASSYWGEQFF
>TRBJ2-3|.|TRBV13|.
TGTGCCAGCAGCCAGCGACTGGGGGTTAGCACAGATACGCAGTATTTT
CASSQRLGVSTDTQYF
>TRBJ2-7|.|TRBV12-3/TRBV12-4|.
TGTGCCAGCAGTTTAAAAGTATCGTACGAGCAGTACTTC
CASSLKVSYEQYF
>TRBJ2-3|.|TRBV7-6|.
TGTGCCAGCAGCTTAAAAATCCAAGATACGCAGTATTTT
CASSLKIQDTQYF
>TRBJ2-3|.|TRBV5-4|many
TGTGCCGCATGGAATCCGGAAGGGACAGATACGCAGTATTTT
CAAWNPEGTDTQYF
>TRBJ1-6|.|TRBV5-6|few
TGTGCCAGCAGCCCAGGTGGATTGGTTATCCGGTCTTCACCCCTCCACTTT
CASSPGGLVIRSSPLHF
>TRBJ2-7|.|TRBV12-5|few
TGTGCTAGTGGCCCGGACGTGTTCTACGAGCAGTACTTC
CASGPDVFYEQYF
>TRBJ1-5|.|TRBV5-1|few
TGCGCCAGCAGCTTCGGGGCCTGGGGTCAGCCCCAGCATTTT
CASSFGAWGQPQHF